This T cell receptor beta chain appears in the sequencing data of a study of T cells in Graves' hyperthyroidism and ophthalmopathy. Study-level findings and limits: Within blood appeared most thyroid clonotypes that had expanded above 0.001.

In its sample, this clonotype was seen a few times. The antigen is unknown. RNA transcripts served as the template for amplifying TCR beta CDR3 regions. In the first-round RT-PCR of the TCR CDR3, the HTBI primer set was used. TCRdb fed the multiplex PCR reads into MiXCR, producing one record per CDR3 protein. The table includes approximately 600,000 distinct CDR3 sequences, roughly 20% detected once. V was cut by 8 bases and J by 5 bases, with 15 bases left in between. The CDR3 spans 12 residues. CDR1 is SQVTM, CDR2 ANQGSEA, per germline. Ophthalmopathy patients had Clinical Activity Score at least 3, NOSPECS grade at least 4, duration under 3 months.

Input material: blood. This TCR was recovered from a man younger than 45 with Graves' ophthalmopathy. The chain is built from TRBV29-1 and TRBJ2-5; D possibly corresponds to TRBD2 (6 bases). Written as DNA, the CDR3 is TGCAGCATTCGGTGGGGGAGGGAGACCCAGTACTTC. Protein: CSIRWGRETQYF.